These T cell receptor beta chains were read from a single sample in a study of blood T cell repertoires in COVID-19. TCRdb's copy holds only in-frame clones and misses some; the assay was immunoSEQ multiplex PCR. The sample has about 180,000 clones, more than 80% seen once. Sequencing was done on a sample of PBMCs or T cells enriched from blood (not recorded which). The receptors here all came from a middle-aged man who had recovered from COVID-19. Each CDR3 is given with its conserved first and last residue. Each record gives: J gene, D gene, V gene, clone size, CDR3 DNA, CDR3 protein. A D gene is named only where the DNA matches it firmly. Expanded clones get a size class; other rows say once, few or many, or leave the size out.

TRBJ1-5,NA,TRBV2,NA,TGTGCCAGCAGTGAAGCGCAGGGTTTTCAGCCCCAGCATTTT,CASSEAQGFQPQHF
TRBJ1-4,TRBD1,TRBV7-6,NA,TGTGCCAGCAGCTCCCCCGGGACAGAACGGAGTAATGAAAAACTGTTTTTT,CASSSPGTERSNEKLFF
TRBJ1-5,NA,TRBV30,NA,TGTGCCTGGAGCCTGGACAGCGGCAATCAGCCCCAGCATTTT,CAWSLDSGNQPQHF
TRBJ2-2,TRBD2,TRBV9,NA,TGTGCCAGCAGCGTATATCCAGCGGGGAGCACCGGGGAGCTGTTTTTT,CASSVYPAGSTGELFF
TRBJ1-5,NA,TRBV15,NA,TGTGCCACCAGCATTGACAGAGGCAATCAGCCCCAGCATTTT,CATSIDRGNQPQHF
TRBJ1-1,NA,TRBV7-9,NA,TGTGCCGAGATTGGGCCTGGTGTTGACACTGAAGCTTTCTTT,CAEIGPGVDTEAFF
TRBJ1-2,NA,TRBV7-9,NA,TGTGCCAGCAGCTTAGCGAGGTCTAACTATGGCTACACCTTC,CASSLARSNYGYTF
TRBJ2-7,NA,TRBV11-3,NA,TGTGCCAGCAGCCGCTCCTACGAGCAGTACTTC,CASSRSYEQYF
TRBJ1-2,TRBD1,TRBV7-3,once,TGTGCCAGCAGCTTAGGGACAGGGGAATTACTGGCCTTC,CASSLGTGELLAF
TRBJ1-4,TRBD1,TRBV7-9,NA,TGTGCCAGCAGCCCTGGGACAGGGCAAAATGAAAAACTGTTTTTT,CASSPGTGQNEKLFF
TRBJ1-3,NA,TRBV5-6,NA,TGTGCCAGCAGCTTCGCTGACGGGTACTCTGGAAACACCATATATTTT,CASSFADGYSGNTIYF
TRBJ1-4,TRBD1,TRBV5-1,NA,TGCGCCAGCAGCGCTTGGACAGGGGGCGAGGAAAAACTGTTTTTT,CASSAWTGGEEKLFF
TRBJ1-2,TRBD1,TRBV5-1,few,TGCGCCAGCAGCCCCCAGGGGGAACATGGCTACACCTTC,CASSPQGEHGYTF
TRBJ1-6,NA,TRBV4-1,few,TGCGCCAGCAGCCAAGCACAGCTCAATTCACCCCTCCACTTT,CASSQAQLNSPLHF
TRBJ1-2,TRBD1,TRBV10-3,NA,TGTGCCATCAGACCGGGACAGGGGGTGTATGGCTACACCTTC,CAIRPGQGVYGYTF
TRBJ2-7,TRBD1,TRBV10-3,NA,TGTGCCATCAGTGATCAAACCACAGGGGGCCACGAGCAGTACTTC,CAISDQTTGGHEQYF
TRBJ2-7,TRBD1,TRBV24-1,NA,TGTGCCACCAGTGATCCCAGACAGGGGAGGACCTACGAGCAGTACTTC,CATSDPRQGRTYEQYF
TRBJ1-1,NA,TRBV27,once,TGTGCCAGCAGTCCTAGACTATTCATGCTCGGGAACACTGAAGCTTTCTTT,CASSPRLFMLGNTEAFF
TRBJ2-7,TRBD2,TRBV19,once,TGTGCCAGCAGCCCGGGACTAGCGTTCTACGAGCAGTACTTC,CASSPGLAFYEQYF
TRBJ1-3,NA,TRBV28,NA,TGTGCCAGCAGTTTAACCAGGGGAAACACCATATATTTT,CASSLTRGNTIYF
TRBJ2-7,NA,TRBV30,few,TGTGCCTGGAGTGCGTTCGGACAGCTGTACTTC,CAWSAFGQLYF
TRBJ1-6,NA,TRBV6-5,NA,TGTGCCAGCAGTAGCCCAGGGTGGAATTCACCCCTCCACTTT,CASSSPGWNSPLHF
TRBJ1-1,NA,TRBV5-1,NA,TGCGCCAGCAGCTGGACTCTCGGGACAAACACTGAAGCTTTCTTT,CASSWTLGTNTEAFF
TRBJ1-2,NA,TRBV28,NA,TGTGCCAGCAGGCACCAGGGGTCAAACTATGGCTACACCTTC,CASRHQGSNYGYTF
TRBJ1-3,NA,TRBV30,few,TGTGCCTGGAGTCAATCGAGAGGAAACACCATATATTTT,CAWSQSRGNTIYF
TRBJ1-1,NA,TRBV28,NA,TGTGCCAGCAGTTGGCACAGGGTGATTATCCCTGAAGCTTTCTTT,CASSWHRVIIPEAFF
TRBJ2-3,NA,TRBV11-1,NA,TGTGCCAGCAGCTTAGCGGGGGGATCCGCAGATACGCAGTATTTT,CASSLAGGSADTQYF
TRBJ2-7,NA,TRBV7-9,NA,TGTGCCAGCAGCTTGGCAGGGGCCTACGAGCAGTACTTC,CASSLAGAYEQYF
TRBJ2-7,TRBD2,TRBV3-1/TRBV3-2,NA,TGTGCCAGCAGCCAAGATTGGACTAGCGGGGTCTACGAGCAGTACTTC,CASSQDWTSGVYEQYF
TRBJ1-1,NA,TRBV19,NA,TGTGCCAGTAGGAGCGAGGGAATGACTGAAGCTTTCTTT,CASRSEGMTEAFF
TRBJ1-1,NA,TRBV28,NA,TGTGCCAGCAGTCCACCACAGGGAATGAACACTGAAGCTTTCTTT,CASSPPQGMNTEAFF
TRBJ2-7,TRBD2,TRBV7-3,NA,TGTGCCAGCAGCAAGGGACTAGCGGGAGTTATGGACGAGCAGTACTTC,CASSKGLAGVMDEQYF
TRBJ2-3,NA,TRBV4-1,NA,TGCGCCAGCAGCCCACTAGTCTCATGGCCAGATACGCAGTATTTT,CASSPLVSWPDTQYF
TRBJ2-1,NA,TRBV3-1/TRBV3-2,NA,TGTGCCAGTTCGGGGGTTAATGAGCAGTTCTTC,CASSGVNEQFF
TRBJ1-2,NA,TRBV3-1/TRBV3-2,NA,TGTGCCAGCAGCCAACCCGCGGGCCAGCTGGGGGGCTACACCTTC,CASSQPAGQLGGYTF
TRBJ2-5,NA,TRBV2,NA,TGTGCCAGACGAGTACAAGAGACCCAGTACTTC,CARRVQETQYF
TRBJ2-2,TRBD1,TRBV30,many,TGTGCCTGGAGTGTACCCCCCCAGGGGGCCGGGGAGCTGTTTTTT,CAWSVPPQGAGELFF
TRBJ1-2,NA,TRBV2,NA,TGTGCCAGCAGTTCCGGACAGCTCTATGGCTACACCTTC,CASSSGQLYGYTF
TRBJ1-1,NA,TRBV28,NA,TGTGCCAGCAGTTTCTCTCGGGGTATGAACACTGAAGCTTTCTTT,CASSFSRGMNTEAFF
TRBJ1-1,TRBD1,TRBV5-6,NA,TGTGCCAGCAGCATAGGACAGGGTGAAGCTTTCTTT,CASSIGQGEAFF
TRBJ2-3,NA,TRBV20-1,NA,TGCAGTGCTGTAGTAACGGATACGCAGTATTTT,CSAVVTDTQYF
TRBJ1-1,NA,TRBV2,NA,TGTGCCAGCAGTGACCGTCCCGGGACCTCCTCGGGGGCTGAAGCTTTCTTT,CASSDRPGTSSGAEAFF
TRBJ1-5,TRBD1,TRBV19,NA,TGTGCCAGTAGTAGCGAGACAGGGAATGCGGACCAGCCCCAGCATTTT,CASSSETGNADQPQHF
TRBJ1-1,TRBD1,TRBV5-8,NA,TGTGCCAGCAGCGTCGGGACAGGGGGGAACACTGAAGCTTTCTTT,CASSVGTGGNTEAFF
TRBJ1-4,TRBD1,TRBV5-6,NA,TGTGCCAGCAGCTTGTTCTACGAGAGGGGACAGGTTAATGAAAAACTGTTTTTT,CASSLFYERGQVNEKLFF
TRBJ2-1,NA,TRBV30,NA,TGTGCCTGGAGTGTATCCGGTGCGGGTGAGCAGTTCTTC,CAWSVSGAGEQFF
TRBJ1-5,TRBD1,TRBV28,NA,TGTGCCAGCAGTCCCCATCTCGGGACAGGTAATCAGCCCCAGCATTTT,CASSPHLGTGNQPQHF
TRBJ2-2,NA,TRBV28,NA,TGTGCCAGCTTGAGCGGTTGGGGGAACACCGGGGAGCTGTTTTTT,CASLSGWGNTGELFF
TRBJ2-5,NA,TRBV28,few,TGTGCCAGCAGGGTGGGAGCATTACAAGAGACCCAGTACTTC,CASRVGALQETQYF
TRBJ1-5,NA,TRBV3-1/TRBV3-2,NA,TGTGCCAGCAGCCAAGATCGGGGGGGGGCAGCCCAGCATTTT,CASSQDRGGAAQHF